The 13 T cell receptor beta chains presented below share a single source sample, sequenced in a study of blood T cells in healthy people across ages. Then a second PCR, running roughly 6 to 12 cycles, was carried out with a sample-barcoded 5' primer and a J-beta primer mix. TCRdb re-called the 5' RACE reads with MiXCR, one entry per CDR3 protein. The repertoire holds around 1.5 million distinct CDR3 sequences, with 42% as singletons. The sample comprised blood. The receptors here all came from a woman aged 18-30 years in good health.

The V call is TRBV20-1, the J call TRBJ2-5, with D tentatively TRBD1 (6 bases). The end of the DNA fits TRBJ2-7 better, so the J call may be wrong. CDR1 DFQATT and CDR2 SNEGSKA come from the germline V gene (reference sequence). The CDR3 loop spans 13 amino acids. CDR3: CSASRDIVDEQYF. CDR3 nucleotide sequence: TGCAGTGCTAGTAGGGACATCGTAGACGAGCAGTACTTC.

The J gene is TRBJ2-3, the V gene TRBV20-1, with TRBD1 matching 7 bases. The CDR3 is 13 amino acids. The V gene's germline CDR1 is DFQATT and CDR2 SNEGSKA (reference sequence). V shed 5 bases, J shed 3 bases, and the junction held 5 bases outside the gene matches. CDR3 DNA: TGCAGTGCTGCGCTGACAGGGACAGATACGCAGTATTTT. It yields the protein CSAALTGTDTQYF.

This clonotype was detected a few times. This sequence joins TRBV25-1 and TRBJ2-4, with TRBD1 matching over 9 bases. This CDR3 comprises 13 residues. Germline CDR1 is MGHDK and CDR2 is SYGVNS. With 4 bases clipped from V and 6 bases from J, the junction kept 1 base outside the gene matches. CDR3 nucleotides: TGTGCCAGCAGTGTGACAGGGGGAAACATTCAGTACTTC. Translating gives CASSVTGGNIQYF.

The chain links TRBV12-3 or TRBV12-4 to TRBJ1-5; 7 nucleotides line up with TRBD1. The CDR3 loop spans 13 amino acids. V lost 5 bases, J lost 11 bases, and 9 bases stayed unmatched. CDR3 coding DNA: TGTGCCAGCAGTACCACCGCCGGGACAGCCCAGCATTTT. It yields the protein CASSTTAGTAQHF.

This chain connects TRBV29-1 to TRBJ1-1, with D perhaps matching TRBD1 (6 bases). Germline CDR1 and CDR2: SQVTM and ANQGSEA. This CDR3 has 14 residues. V was shortened by 7 bases and J by 3 bases, with 18 bases between the two germline ends. The CDR3 loop reads CSASLQGGDTEAFF. The CDR3 region has the DNA TGCAGCGCATCCCTACAGGGTGGGGACACTGAAGCTTTCTTT.

This clonotype was observed a single time. This rearrangement joins TRBV28 to TRBJ2-7; D ambiguous. The CDR3 runs 12 residues. From germline, CDR1 is MDHEN and CDR2 SYDVKM. Trimming took off 6 bases at V and 6 bases at J, with 12 bases between the two ends. For the CDR3, the DNA is TGTGCCAGCAGGGATAATCTCGGCGAGCAGTACTTC. The encoded protein is CASRDNLGEQYF.

This chain links TRBV29-1 with TRBJ1-2; 7 bases agree with TRBD1. The J segment lost 5 bases and the V segment lost 0 bases, leaving 6 bases of the junction unmatched. This CDR3 region has 14 residues. Germline values: CDR1 SQVTM, CDR2 ANQGSEA. Written as DNA, the CDR3 is TGCAGCGTTGAAGATTTAGGCAGGGGGTATGGCTACACCTTC. Protein product: CSVEDLGRGYGYTF. Filled out from reference TRBV29-1 and TRBJ1-2, the complete variable domain reads SAVISQKPSRDICQRGTSLTIQCQVDSQVTMMFWYRQQPGQSLTLIATANQGSEATYESGFVIDKFPISRPNLTFSTLTVSNMSPEDSSIYLCSVEDLGRGYGYTFGSGTRLTVV.

This clonotype was seen more than once but under ten times. The chain is built from TRBV18 and TRBJ2-7; no firm D call. The CDR3 runs 16 residues. Trimming removed 3 bases from V and 1 base from J, with 16 bases in between. CDR1 and CDR2 from the germline V gene are KGHSH and LQKENI. The CDR3 sequence is CASSPPLGIGSYEQYF. The CDR3 DNA is TGTGCCAGCTCACCCCCTTTGGGTATAGGTTCCTACGAGCAGTACTTC.

V usage is TRBV28 and J usage is TRBJ2-7; 7 bases are a match to TRBD2. Germline V gene data show CDR1 as MDHEN and CDR2 as SYDVKM. The CDR3 sequence is 13 residues long. The J segment lost 7 bases and the V segment lost 4 bases, leaving 7 bases of the junction unmatched. As DNA, the CDR3 is TGTGCCAGCAGTTGGGGAGGGAACAATGAGCAGTACTTC. Translation gives CASSWGGNNEQYF.

The chain employs TRBV21-1 and TRBJ2-1; the table's TRBD1 call for D was not verified on the DNA. TRBV21-1 is reported as a pseudogene. There are 17 residues in the CDR3. DNA of the CDR3: TGTGCCAGCAGCAAAGGGGGCGGGAGAGCCTCCTACAATGAGCAGTTCTTC. It yields the protein CASSKGGGRASYNEQFF.

This chain joins TRBV6-2 or TRBV6-3 and TRBJ2-4; D is ambiguous. With 6 bases removed from V and 1 base from J, the gap between germline ends came to 22 bases. Per the germline V gene, CDR1 is MNHEY and CDR2 is SVGEGT. The CDR3 spans 18 residues. CDR3 amino acids: CASRLAAAGDGAKNIQYF. The DNA for the CDR3 is TGTGCCAGCAGACTCGCGGCTGCTGGGGATGGTGCCAAAAACATTCAGTACTTC.

The chain has TRBV4-1 and TRBJ2-3; 7 nucleotides line up with TRBD2. From germline, CDR1 is MGHRA and CDR2 YSYEKL. The CDR3 is 17 amino acids. After removal of 4 bases from V and 0 bases from J, the junction contained 10 bases not matched to a gene. The chain's CDR3 is CASSLLGRGLSTDTQYF. The CDR3 nucleotides are TGCGCCAGCAGCCTATTGGGGCGGGGGTTAAGCACAGATACGCAGTATTTT.

This clonotype appeared a few times. The chain is built from TRBV3-1 and TRBJ2-7; D remains ambiguous. Gene TRBJ2-5 matches the end of the DNA better, so the J call may be wrong. Looked up from germline, CDR1 is LGHDT and CDR2 is YNNKEL (reference sequence). CDR3 length equals 15 residues. This CDR3 is CASSQAGSYPETQYF. Here the CDR3 DNA reads TGTGCCAGCAGCCAAGCCGGCTCTTATCCGGAGACCCAGTACTTC.